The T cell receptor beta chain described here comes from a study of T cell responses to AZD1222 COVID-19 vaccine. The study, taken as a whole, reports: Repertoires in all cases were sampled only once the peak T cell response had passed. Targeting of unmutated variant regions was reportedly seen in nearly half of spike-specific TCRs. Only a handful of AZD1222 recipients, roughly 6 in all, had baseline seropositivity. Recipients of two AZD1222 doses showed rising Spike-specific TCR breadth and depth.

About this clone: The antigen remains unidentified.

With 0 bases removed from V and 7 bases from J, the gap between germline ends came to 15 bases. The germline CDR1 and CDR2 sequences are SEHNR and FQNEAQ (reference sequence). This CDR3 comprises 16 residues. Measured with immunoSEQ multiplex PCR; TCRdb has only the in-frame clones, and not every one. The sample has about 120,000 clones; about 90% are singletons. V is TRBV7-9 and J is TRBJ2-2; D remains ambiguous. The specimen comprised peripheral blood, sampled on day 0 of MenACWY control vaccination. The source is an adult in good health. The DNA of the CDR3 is TGTGCCAGCAGCTTAGCCGCAACTGGGGTTATCGGGGAGCTGTTTTTT. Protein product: CASSLAATGVIGELFF. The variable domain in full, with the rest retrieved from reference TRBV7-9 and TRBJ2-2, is DTGVSQNPRHKITKRGQNVTFRCDPISEHNRLYWYRQTLGQGPEFLTYFQNEAQLEKSRLLSDRFSAERPKGSFSTLEIQRTEQGDSAMYLCASSLAATGVIGELFFGEGSRLTVL.